This TCR beta chain appears in the sequencing data of a study of T cell repertoires in cytomegalovirus infection. TCRdb fed the reads into MiXCR, producing one record per CDR3 protein. The table lists around 740,000 distinct CDR3 sequences, 35% to 45% of them singletons, with under 3.5% in the top ten. In its sample, this clonotype was seen a few times. The V gene end was trimmed by 6 bases and the J gene end by 5 bases; junction bases not matched to a gene: 6. The CDR3 loop spans 13 amino acids. The sample comprised PBMCs. The chain has TRBV12-3 or TRBV12-4 and TRBJ1-1; 7 positions agree with TRBD1. The clonotype comes from a human donor in good health (CMV status not recorded). Some clones in this sample may be carry-over from other donors' samples. The CDR3 protein is CASSHDRATEAFF. CDR3 nucleotides: TGTGCCAGCAGCCACGACAGGGCGACTGAAGCTTTCTTT.